The sequence of this TCR beta chain was determined in a study of cytomegalovirus exposure and HLA in healthy donors. In regard to this clone: As yet, its antigen is unknown.

The CDR3 is 16 amino acids. The germline CDR1 and CDR2 sequences are SGHAT and FQNNGV. After removal of 3 bases from V and 0 bases from J, the junction contained 3 bases not matched to a gene. General study findings and limits: CMV antigen specificity was confirmed in vitro for three CMV-associated chains.

PCR employed 60 Vbeta and 13 Jbeta primers. Some clones are missing from TCRdb's copy, which holds only in-frame ones; the method was immunoSEQ multiplex PCR. Of 200,000 to 250,000 clones in the sample, about 88% are singletons; the top ten hold 0.24%. The sequenced material came from PBMCs. V and J are TRBV11-2 and TRBJ2-1; TRBD2 matches 9 bases. This TCR derives from a girl aged 2-10 years in good health and CMV-seronegative. This chain's CDR3 is CASSFRLAASYNEQFF. The CDR3 region has the DNA TGTGCCAGCAGCTTTCGACTAGCGGCCTCCTACAATGAGCAGTTCTTC.